The clone carrying this TCR beta chain appeared a few times. Its specificity is not known. These data come from a study of T-cell memory formation after mild COVID-19. About the study: Clusters of TCRs were largely donor specific. Study observations and caveats: Mainly in CM and EM were contracting CD4+ clones; CD8+ were in EMRA. SARS-CoV-2 specificity was not confirmed for second-wave clones peaking on day 37. Cross-reactive memory apparently joined, as some responding clones appeared in pre-infection memory.

TCRdb used MiXCR to reprocess the 5' RACE reads, holding one entry per CDR3 protein. The data contain some 290,000 distinct CDR3 sequences, 15% to 20% of them seen just once; the ten biggest clones take up approximately 25%. The CDR3 contains 18 residues. Unmatched junction bases numbered 12, after V lost 4 bases and J lost 2 bases. The source material was PBMCs or a T cell subset sorted from them (not recorded which). The V call is TRBV12-3 or TRBV12-4, the J call TRBJ2-7, with 12 bases that match TRBD1. The receptor was derived from a man between 18 and 35 years old who had mild COVID-19 (a few samples of this study predate the infection). Cell type and time point are not known. As DNA, the CDR3 is TGTGCCAGCAGTTCCACGGGACAGGGGGCCCCTGCAGCCTACGAGCAGTACTTC. It is translated as CASSSTGQGAPAAYEQYF.